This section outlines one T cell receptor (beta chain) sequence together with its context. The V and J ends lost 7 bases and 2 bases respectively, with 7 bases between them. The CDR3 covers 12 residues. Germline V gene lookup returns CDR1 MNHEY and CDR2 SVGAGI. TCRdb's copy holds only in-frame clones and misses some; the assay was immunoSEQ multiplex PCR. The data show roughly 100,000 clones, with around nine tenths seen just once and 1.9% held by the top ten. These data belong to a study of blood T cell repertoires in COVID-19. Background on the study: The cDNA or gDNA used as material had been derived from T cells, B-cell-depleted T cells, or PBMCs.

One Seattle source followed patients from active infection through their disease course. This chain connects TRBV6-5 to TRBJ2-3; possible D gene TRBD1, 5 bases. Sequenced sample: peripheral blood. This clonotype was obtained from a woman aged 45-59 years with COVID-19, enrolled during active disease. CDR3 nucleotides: TGTGCCAGCACCAGGGACACAGATACGCAGTATTTT. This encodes CASTRDTDTQYF.